A single sample is the source of the 21 T cell receptor beta chains below, sequenced in a study of blood T cell repertoires in COVID-19. The table came from immunoSEQ multiplex PCR; TCRdb's copy has only in-frame clones and leaves some out. The profile covers about 190,000 clones, with 70% to 80% appearing a single time and roughly 13% taken by the ten largest. Specimen: peripheral blood. The receptor source for this set is a man aged 45-65 years who had recovered from COVID-19.

The J gene is TRBJ2-3, the V gene TRBV4-2; D might be TRBD2 (5 bases). Germline values: CDR1 LGHNA, CDR2 YNFKEQ. This CDR3 has 16 residues. V was trimmed by 0 bases and J by 2 bases, leaving 12 bases between them. The CDR3 spells CASSQEPGEYTDTQYF. The CDR3 DNA is TGTGCCAGCAGCCAAGAACCCGGGGAATACACAGATACGCAGTATTTT.

The gene calls are TRBV6-5 and TRBJ1-2, with 9 positions matching TRBD1. The CDR3 length is 15 residues. The germline gives CDR1 MNHEY, CDR2 SVGAGI. The V gene end was trimmed by 6 bases and the J gene end by 2 bases; junction bases not matched to a gene: 7. The DNA for the CDR3 is TGTGCCAGCAGGGGAACAGGGGGCATCAACTATGGCTACACCTTC. This codes for CASRGTGGINYGYTF.

The V gene is TRBV5-1, the J gene TRBJ2-3; 9 bases agree with TRBD1. After removal of 4 bases from V and 6 bases from J, the junction contained 6 bases not matched to a gene. The germline CDR1 and CDR2 sequences are SGHRS and YFSETQ. This CDR3 has 14 residues. CDR3: CASSLQDRGDTQYF. The CDR3 coding sequence is TGCGCCAGCAGCCTCCAGGACAGGGGCGATACGCAGTATTTT.

The rearrangement links TRBV9 to TRBJ2-1; weak D call: TRBD2 (6 bases). The CDR3 has 15 residues. Germline lookup yields CDR1 SGDLS and CDR2 YYNGEE. Between the trimmed V and J ends, which lost 0 bases and 9 bases, there was a span of 16 bases. The CDR3 bases are TGTGCCAGCAGCGTAGCGCCTAGCGAGGAGGTTGAGCAGTTCTTC. Translation gives CASSVAPSEEVEQFF.

The chain combines TRBV9 with TRBJ2-2; 9 bases are a match to TRBD1. V gave up 0 bases and J gave up 5 bases; unmatched junction bases: 2. This CDR3 has 15 residues. Germline CDR1 SGDLS, CDR2 YYNGEE. CDR3 nucleotides: TGTGCCAGCAGCGTAGGGACAGGGGCAACCGGGGAGCTGTTTTTT. Residues: CASSVGTGATGELFF.

The chain employs TRBV28 and TRBJ2-1; D is undetermined. Trimming removed 3 bases from V and 9 bases from J, with 9 bases in between. Per the germline V gene, CDR1 is MDHEN and CDR2 is SYDVKM. The CDR3 is made up of 12 amino acids. The CDR3: CASSLVHSEQFF. CDR3 DNA sequence: TGTGCCAGCAGTTTGGTGCACAGTGAGCAGTTCTTC.

This chain links TRBV6-5 with TRBJ2-1; D gene uncertain. The germline V gene has CDR1 MNHEY and CDR2 SVGAGI. Trimming removed 6 bases at V and 10 bases at J, with 16 bases between. This CDR3 is built from 13 residues. This CDR3 is CASSSPSQVEQFF. In DNA, the CDR3 is TGTGCCAGCAGCTCCCCCTCTCAGGTGGAGCAGTTCTTC.

The CDR3 nucleotides are TGTGCCAGCAGTTACTCCGGACAGGGGGCGAATGGCTACACCTTC. This encodes CASSYSGQGANGYTF. The gene calls are TRBV6-2 or TRBV6-3 and TRBJ1-2; 11 positions match TRBD1. Germline V CDR1 and CDR2: MNHEY, SVGEGT. The CDR3 sequence is 15 residues long. V was clipped by 0 bases and J by 6 bases; unmatched bases: 3.

The CDR3 region is CASSLTEGLNEQFF. CDR3 sequence (DNA): TGTGCCAGCAGCTTAACGGAGGGCCTCAATGAGCAGTTCTTC. The chain links TRBV7-7 to TRBJ2-1; a weak D match, TRBD2 (6 bases). V was trimmed by 2 bases and J by 6 bases, leaving 11 bases between them. The CDR3 runs to 14 residues. CDR1 SSHAT and CDR2 FNYEAQ come from the germline V gene (reference sequence).

This chain joins TRBV15 and TRBJ2-7, with D possibly matching TRBD2 (5 bases). CDR1 is LNHNV, CDR2 YYDKDF, per germline (reference sequence). V shed 1 base and J shed 0 bases, with 16 bases lying between them. This CDR3 has 17 residues. For the CDR3, the DNA is TGTGCCACCAGCAGAGCTGGAGGTCCTCAAGGCTCCTACGAGCAGTACTTC. Translation gives CATSRAGGPQGSYEQYF.

This clone has a handful of counts. The chain recombines TRBV9 with TRBJ2-7, with TRBD2 identical over 8 bases. There are 15 residues in the CDR3. In germline, CDR1 is SGDLS, CDR2 YYNGEE. V trimming: 4 bases; J trimming: 5 bases; junction bases outside the gene matches: 11. The CDR3 region is CASSREGQAQNEQYF. The DNA of the CDR3 is TGTGCCAGCAGCCGGGAGGGCCAGGCCCAGAACGAGCAGTACTTC.

The chain joins TRBV2 to TRBJ2-7, with 13 bases identical to TRBD2. The junction had 6 bases not matched to a gene; V was cut back by 8 bases and J by 5 bases. Germline V gene data show CDR1 as SNHLY and CDR2 as FYNNEI. CDR3 length equals 14 residues. The DNA of the CDR3 is TGTGCCAGCTCTGTAGGACTAGCGGGAGACGAGCAGTACTTC. Translation: CASSVGLAGDEQYF.

This clone came up a few times. This chain uses TRBV19 with TRBJ1-2, with a weak D call TRBD1 (6 bases). V lost 4 bases to trimming and J lost 8 bases, with 26 bases between them. The germline gives CDR1 LNHDA, CDR2 SQIVND (reference sequence). The CDR3 covers 17 residues. CDR3 nucleotide sequence: TGTGCCAGTAGTACGTCCTTCATCCCGACGGGGGGGCGCGGCTACACCTTC. Protein product: CASSTSFIPTGGRGYTF.

The V and J genes are TRBV5-6 and TRBJ2-2; 8 positions agree with TRBD1. The CDR3 has 15 amino acids. Germline V gene data show CDR1 as SGHDT and CDR2 as YYEEEE. V dropped 4 bases and J dropped 3; count of bases not matched to a gene: 5. The DNA of the CDR3 is TGTGCCAGCAGCCCGGACAGGGTAGACACCGGGGAGCTGTTTTTT. It yields the protein CASSPDRVDTGELFF.

Here the CDR3 DNA reads TGTGCCAGCAGCTTGGGATTCGGGACAGGGAGTAACTATGGCTACACCTTC. Its translation is CASSLGFGTGSNYGYTF. The genes are TRBV7-9 and TRBJ1-2, with 9 bases identical to TRBD1. The CDR3 contains 17 residues. The J segment lost 1 base and the V segment lost 3 bases, leaving 9 bases of the junction unmatched. Germline CDR1 is SEHNR and CDR2 is FQNEAQ (reference sequence).

The CDR3 region is CASSIDRGLGYTF. In DNA, the CDR3 is TGTGCCAGCAGCATCGACAGGGGGTTAGGCTACACCTTC. The chain is built from TRBV5-5 and TRBJ1-2; 9 bases fit TRBD1. This CDR3 is built from 13 residues. Germline V CDR1 and CDR2: SGHKS, YYEKEE (reference sequence). V dropped 4 bases and J dropped 8; count of bases not matched to a gene: 6.

The V gene is TRBV24-1, the J gene TRBJ1-1, with D uncertain. In germline, CDR1 is KGHDR, CDR2 SFDVKD. Trimming took 7 bases from V and 7 from J, leaving 15 bases between them. The CDR3 sequence is 13 residues long. The CDR3 is CATSHPQSYEAFF. In DNA form, the CDR3 reads TGTGCCACCAGCCACCCCCAATCCTATGAAGCTTTCTTT.

J is TRBJ2-1 and V is TRBV19, with D perhaps matching TRBD1 (6 bases). The CDR3 has 14 residues. The germline CDR1 and CDR2 sequences are LNHDA and SQIVND (reference sequence). V lost 3 bases to trimming and J lost 7 bases, with 13 bases between them. The CDR3 bases are TGTGCCAGTAGTATCACAGGGAGTAGGAATGAGCAGTTCTTC. It yields the protein CASSITGSRNEQFF.

The rearrangement joins TRBV12-3 or TRBV12-4 to TRBJ2-5; a possible D gene is TRBD1 (6 bases). The CDR3 covers 13 residues. Trimming left V 2 bases short and J 3 bases short, with 7 bases between. The CDR3 loop is CASSLWTEETQYF. The CDR3 nucleotides are TGTGCCAGCAGTTTATGGACAGAAGAGACCCAGTACTTC.

The genes are TRBV25-1 and TRBJ2-1, with D perhaps matching TRBD2 (6 bases). The CDR3 runs 13 residues. Trimming took off 3 bases at V and 12 bases at J, with 15 bases between the two ends. Germline V lookup: CDR1 MGHDK, CDR2 SYGVNS. CDR3 DNA sequence: TGTGCCAGCAGTGATCCCAAGTTCGGGGGGCAGTTCTTC. Its translation is CASSDPKFGGQFF.

V usage is TRBV13 and J usage is TRBJ2-1; 8 nucleotides match TRBD2. The V gene end was trimmed by 7 bases and the J gene end by 2 bases; junction bases not matched to a gene: 7. CDR1 and CDR2 from the germline V gene are PRHDT and FYEKMQ (reference sequence). The CDR3 extends over 15 amino acids. Here the CDR3 reads CASTPGGSPYNEQFF. The CDR3 DNA reads TGTGCCAGCACCCCGGGAGGGTCTCCCTACAATGAGCAGTTCTTC.